The 21 T cell receptor beta chains below come from one sample, sequenced in a study of blood T cell repertoires in COVID-19. This table comes from immunoSEQ multiplex PCR, and its TCRdb copy is limited to in-frame clones, with some not included. The sample lists approximately 260,000 clones; more than 75% were seen once. The sequenced sample consisted of peripheral blood. The receptors stem from a woman in her sixties with active or convalescent COVID-19.

This chain uses TRBV29-1 with TRBJ2-5; 7 positions match TRBD1. CDR1 and CDR2 (germline): SQVTM, ANQGSEA. CDR3 length: 16 amino acids. V gave up 3 bases and J gave up 2 bases; unmatched junction bases: 12. As DNA, the CDR3 is TGCAGCGTTGACCTGGGACAGAGTATTAGACAAGAGACCCAGTACTTC. Amino acid sequence: CSVDLGQSIRQETQYF.

V is TRBV12-3 or TRBV12-4 and J is TRBJ2-3; no clear D gene. This CDR3 region has 12 residues. The germline V and J ends were trimmed by 5 bases and 8 bases, with 11 bases remaining between them. The CDR3 nucleotides read TGTGCCAGCAGTCCTCGGTCGCGTACGCAGTATTTT. Translation gives CASSPRSRTQYF.

The V gene is TRBV7-9, the J gene TRBJ1-5; D is ambiguous. The V gene's germline CDR1 is SEHNR and CDR2 FQNEAQ (reference sequence). V lost 5 bases to trimming and J lost 0 bases, with 17 bases between them. The CDR3 has 17 amino acids. DNA of the CDR3: TGTGCCAGCAGCCCCTACGGAGGACCGTCTAGCAATCAGCCCCAGCATTTT. Its protein is CASSPYGGPSSNQPQHF.

The chain joins TRBV4-2 to TRBJ1-1; no definite D call. Looked up from germline, CDR1 is LGHNA and CDR2 is YNFKEQ. The CDR3 spans 13 residues. V lost 0 bases to trimming and J lost 11 bases, with 13 bases between them. Here the CDR3 DNA reads TGTGCCAGCAGCCAAGACACTACCCGGCGGGCTTTCTTT. Translation gives CASSQDTTRRAFF.

V and J are TRBV4-1 and TRBJ2-3, with D possibly being TRBD1 (5 bases). The V gene lost 0 bases and the J gene lost 5 bases, with 15 bases spanning the gap. There are 16 residues in the CDR3. The germline V gene encodes CDR1 MGHRA and CDR2 YSYEKL. The CDR3 loop reads CASSQDIRTRRDTQYF. Written as DNA, the CDR3 is TGCGCCAGCAGCCAAGATATCAGGACACGGAGAGATACGCAGTATTTT.

The chain links TRBV14 to TRBJ2-7; 9 bases are shared with TRBD1. Germline V CDR1 and CDR2: SGHDN, FVKESK. V was pared by 3 bases and J by 1 base, with 13 bases of the junction left unmatched. The CDR3 is made up of 18 amino acids. This CDR3 reads CASSHRPKDRGESYEQYF. CDR3 DNA: TGTGCCAGCAGCCACCGGCCTAAGGACAGGGGTGAATCCTACGAGCAGTACTTC.

The V gene is TRBV19, the J gene TRBJ1-2; 9 bases are shared with TRBD1. With V trimmed by 5 bases and J by 5 bases, 12 bases remained unmatched. CDR1 and CDR2 from the germline V gene are LNHDA and SQIVND (reference sequence). The CDR3 spans 16 residues. This CDR3 reads CASSVTGGARSYGYTF. CDR3 in DNA: TGTGCCAGTAGTGTAACAGGGGGCGCGAGGTCTTATGGCTACACCTTC.

The chain uses TRBV18 and TRBJ2-5, with TRBD2 matching over 10 bases. CDR1 and CDR2 from the germline V gene are KGHSH and LQKENI. This CDR3 has 16 residues. J lost 1 base, V lost 4 bases, and 6 bases had no gene match. CDR3 bases: TGTGCCAGCTCACAACCTAGCGGGGGCCTCCAAGAGACCCAGTACTTC. Its protein product is CASSQPSGGLQETQYF.

This clone was counted a few times. The chain recombines TRBV7-8 with TRBJ2-3, with D unresolved. CDR1 and CDR2 (germline): SGHVS, FQNEAQ. V lost 5 bases and J lost 1, with 10 bases in between. This CDR3 region has 14 residues. CDR3 bases: TGTGCCAGCAGCCCGAGTCGGGGCACAGATACGCAGTATTTT. This sequence encodes CASSPSRGTDTQYF.

This clone appeared once. V usage is TRBV13 and J usage is TRBJ2-1, with 9 bases fitting TRBD2. The germline CDR1 and CDR2 sequences are PRHDT and FYEKMQ (reference sequence). V shed 2 bases, J shed 1 base, and the junction held 9 bases outside the gene matches. The CDR3 totals 18 residues. CDR3 protein: CASSLLVQSGGSYNEQFF. CDR3 nucleotide sequence: TGTGCCAGCAGCTTATTGGTGCAGAGCGGGGGGTCCTACAATGAGCAGTTCTTC.

V is TRBV12-3 or TRBV12-4 and J is TRBJ1-1, with D hard to call. This CDR3 is built from 12 residues. The CDR3 sequence: CVTRGVNTEAFF. The CDR3 DNA reads TGTGTCACTCGGGGAGTAAACACTGAAGCTTTCTTT.

This rearrangement joins TRBV7-2 to TRBJ1-5; 9 nucleotides agree with TRBD1. This CDR3 is 18 amino acids long. Per the germline V gene, CDR1 is SGHTA and CDR2 is FQGNSA. V shed 1 base, J shed 2 bases, and the junction held 9 bases outside the gene matches. The CDR3 nucleotides are TGTGCCAGCAGCTTAGTAGGACAGGGGAGGAATGGCAATCAGCCCCAGCATTTT. This gives the protein CASSLVGQGRNGNQPQHF. Full variable domain (rest looked up from reference TRBV7-2 and TRBJ1-5): GAGVSQSPSNKVTEKGKDVELRCDPISGHTALYWYRQSLGQGLEFLIYFQGNSAPDKSGLPSDRFSAERTGGSVSTLTIQRTQQEDSAVYLCASSLVGQGRNGNQPQHFGDGTRLSIL.

This chain joins TRBV27 and TRBJ2-7; 7 bases map to TRBD1. CDR3 length: 13 amino acids. CDR1 and CDR2 (germline): MNHEY, SMNVEV (reference sequence). Trimming removed 4 bases from V and 4 bases from J; junction bases left unmatched: 4. CDR3 in DNA: TGTGCCAGCAGTTGGGGACAGTCATACGAGCAGTACTTC. Its protein is CASSWGQSYEQYF.

This rearrangement joins TRBV5-8 to TRBJ2-7; D possibly corresponds to TRBD1 (6 bases). Germline V gene sequence: CDR1 SGHTS, CDR2 YDEGEE. The CDR3 is 15 amino acids. V dropped 4 bases and J dropped 3 bases, with 17 bases sitting between them. The CDR3 loop is CASSLDGTNLYEQYF. CDR3 nucleotide sequence: TGTGCCAGCAGCCTTGACGGGACAAACCTCTACGAGCAGTACTTC.

The chain uses TRBV30 and TRBJ2-6, with D uncertain. This CDR3 has 13 amino acids. Germline CDR1 GTSNPN, CDR2 SVGIG (reference sequence). Trimming cost V 3 bases and J 2 bases, with 5 bases left between them. The CDR3 loop is CAWRWPGANVLTF. CDR3 bases: TGTGCCTGGAGATGGCCTGGGGCCAACGTCCTGACTTTC.

J is TRBJ1-1 and V is TRBV18, with 10 bases that match TRBD1. The junction had 7 bases not matched to a gene; V was cut back by 1 base and J by 2 bases. Germline V lookup: CDR1 KGHSH, CDR2 LQKENI. The CDR3 is 17 residues long. The DNA of the CDR3 is TGTGCCAGCTCACCACGGGGGACAGGGGCCTATAACACTGAAGCTTTCTTT. Residues: CASSPRGTGAYNTEAFF. The variable domain in full, with the rest retrieved from reference TRBV18 and TRBJ1-1, is NAGVMQNPRHLVRRRGQEARLRCSPMKGHSHVYWYRQLPEEGLKFMVYLQKENIIDESGMPKERFSAEFPKEGPSILRIQQVVRGDSAAYFCASSPRGTGAYNTEAFFGQGTRLTVV.

This chain links TRBV18 with TRBJ1-2; no clear D. Per the germline V gene, CDR1 is KGHSH and CDR2 is LQKENI. The V end was cut by 0 bases, the J end by 5 bases, with 13 bases between. There are 15 residues in the CDR3. CDR3 nucleotides: TGTGCCAGCTCACCACCCGACAAAGGAGGATATGGCTACACCTTC. Amino acid sequence: CASSPPDKGGYGYTF.

Written as DNA, the CDR3 is TGTGCCAGTAGTACCCGCCGAGCGGGGTGGGACAATGAGCAGTTCTTC. This gives the protein CASSTRRAGWDNEQFF. The V gene is TRBV19, the J gene TRBJ2-1, with TRBD2 matching over 7 bases. Germline CDR1 reads LNHDA; CDR2 reads SQIVND (reference sequence). V was clipped by 4 bases and J by 5 bases; unmatched bases: 11. The CDR3 runs 16 residues.

The chain uses TRBV5-6 and TRBJ1-2; 12 bases are shared with TRBD1. Looked up from germline, CDR1 is SGHDT and CDR2 is YYEEEE. J lost 4 bases, V lost 5 bases, and 6 bases had no gene match. The CDR3 runs 15 residues. The DNA of the CDR3 is TGTGCCAGCAGATCCGGGACAGGGGGCTTCTATGGCTACACCTTC. Encoded protein: CASRSGTGGFYGYTF.

The rearrangement uses TRBV10-3 and TRBJ2-1, with 7 positions matching TRBD1. The germline gives CDR1 ENHRY, CDR2 SYGVKD. J gave up 10 bases and V 3 bases, and 9 bases lay outside the gene matches. This CDR3 is built from 14 residues. CDR3 protein: CAISDLGQVREQFF. CDR3 DNA: TGTGCCATCAGTGACCTCGGACAGGTCCGCGAGCAGTTCTTC.

For the CDR3, the DNA is TGTGCCAGCAGCTTGGGACAGGGGGCGAATGAAAAACTGTTTTTT. It codes for CASSLGQGANEKLFF. The V and J genes are TRBV5-8 and TRBJ1-4, with 10 bases that match TRBD1. J was trimmed by 5 bases and V by 0 bases; bases with no gene match: 1. CDR1 is SGHTS, CDR2 YDEGEE, per germline. CDR3 length: 15 residues. Combining the CDR3 with reference TRBV5-8 and TRBJ1-4 gives the whole variable domain EAGVTQSPTHLIKTRGQQATLRCSPISGHTSVYWYQQALGLGLQFLLWYDEGEERNRGNFPPRFSGRQFPNYSSELNVNALELEDSALYLCASSLGQGANEKLFFGSGTQLSVL.